This T cell receptor (beta chain) was documented in a study of identical twins. This clonotype was counted only a few times. The CDR3 has 19 residues. V lost 3 bases, J lost 0 bases, and 21 bases lay in between. The germline gives CDR1 SEHNR, CDR2 FQNEAQ (reference sequence). From the 5' RACE reads, TCRdb called clonotypes with MiXCR, one entry per CDR3 protein. The sample has more than 1.5 million distinct CDR3 sequences; under 35% are singletons. Every one of the donors was a healthy Caucasian. The gene calls are TRBV7-9 and TRBJ2-4, with D perhaps being TRBD1 or TRBD2 (5 bases each). The specimen was cord blood. The receptor was isolated from a newborn girl in good health. This CDR3 is CASSFFRDPRLGAKNIQYF. The CDR3 DNA reads as TGTGCCAGCAGCTTTTTCCGGGACCCCCGTTTGGGAGCCAAAAACATTCAGTACTTC.